This T cell receptor (beta chain) stems from a study of blood T cell repertoires in COVID-19 (dated by TCRdb to 2019 to 2021). Background for the entire study: Samples from collaborators originated in the United States, Italy and Spain and spanned both the acute and convalescent phases of COVID-19. The dataset comprised deeply sampled blood TCRbeta repertoires from subjects exposed to, actively infected with, or recovered from COVID-19. Nearly every sample came with metadata listing a de-identified subject ID, COVID-19 status, age in years and sex. The repertoires were released in a freely available public database intended as a resource for research on the immune response to SARS-CoV-2. The samples were drawn from the first 160 participants of the ongoing ImmuneRACE study and from roughly 1,300 subjects provided by 6 global collaborators. The material from the prospective study consisted of cDNA or gDNA derived from T cells, B-cell-depleted T cells, or PBMCs. Where HLA class I and class II types were available, the types were taken from metadata supplied by the sample provider, not from assay-based typing.

Enrolling through a virtual design, the prospective study's participants ranged in age from roughly 18 to 95 years and lived across roughly 24 United States geographic areas. In the prospective study, participants were assigned to cohorts based on the clinical history participants reported in a screening survey and a study questionnaire. In the prospective study, whole blood, serum and a nasopharyngeal or oropharyngeal swab were collected from each participant by mobile phlebotomists. Prospective study participants could optionally give additional blood draws and questionnaires over a roughly two-month period. Before DNA extraction, blood samples from the prospective study were shipped at room temperature or frozen. TCRbeta CDR3 regions were amplified from genomic DNA by means of the immunoSEQ Assay, a bias-controlled multiplex PCR. The published analysis was carried out like this. Within the assay, amplification of reference gene primers was used to estimate how many nucleated cells each sample contained. To quantify the absolute abundance of each unique TCRbeta CDR3 rearrangement, sequence reads were collapsed and filtered. For each sample, productive Simpson clonality was calculated as the square root of Simpson's diversity index across productive rearrangements. Drawn from immuneACCESS, this table holds only the in-frame rearrangements with V and J called that TCRdb kept. Clones are partly lost; checked studies trace under half to an unresolved V gene and leave the rest unexplained. The V and J calls and clone size come from that table; D and trimming were worked out from the DNA. The sample table records about 190,000 clones; 82% of these occur just once. The ten largest account for more than 4% of the sample.

Study-wide conclusions, independent of this receptor: How much clinical and demographic metadata was included differed by source and by participant, and the metadata was provided uncurated.

The V end loses 4 bases and the J end loses 4 bases, and a stretch of 13 bases separates them. The CDR3 holds 14 amino acids from the cysteine to the phenylalanine. Of the read, only the CDR3 DNA is kept; its 42 bases are in frame from base 1. The germline V gene (reference sequence) specifies LNHDA as CDR1 and SQIVND as CDR2. This clone is a singleton in its sample. No antigen is known for it. No much larger clone is present one base from it, and per-base qualities are unavailable. Material for sequencing was PBMCs or T cells enriched from blood (not recorded which). The receptor comes from a woman aged 55-70 years with acute COVID-19. This receptor chain uses TRBV19 and TRBJ1-1; TRBD1 is a weak D gene call, 6 bases matching. The encoded CDR3 is CASSKGQLGTEAFF. The nucleotides read TGTGCCAGTAGTAAAGGACAGCTGGGCACTGAAGCTTTCTTT.